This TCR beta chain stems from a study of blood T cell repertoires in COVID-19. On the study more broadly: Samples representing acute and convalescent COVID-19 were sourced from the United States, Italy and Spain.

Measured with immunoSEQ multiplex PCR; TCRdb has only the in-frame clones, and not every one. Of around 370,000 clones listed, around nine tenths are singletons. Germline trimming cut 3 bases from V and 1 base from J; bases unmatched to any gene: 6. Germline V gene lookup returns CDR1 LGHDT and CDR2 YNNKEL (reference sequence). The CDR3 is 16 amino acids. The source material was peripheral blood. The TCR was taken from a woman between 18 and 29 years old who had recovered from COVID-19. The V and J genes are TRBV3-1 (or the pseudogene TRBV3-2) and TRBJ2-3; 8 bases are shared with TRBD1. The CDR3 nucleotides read TGTGCCAGCAGCCAGCGCGCGACAGGGGGCACAGATACGCAGTATTTT. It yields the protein CASSQRATGGTDTQYF.